Following are 29 T cell receptor beta chains from one sample sequenced in a study of identical twins. MiXCR, applied by TCRdb to the 5' RACE reads, yields one record per CDR3 protein. The table has roughly 720,000 distinct CDR3 sequences, over 15% seen once. These data were also reused for a study on T cells expressing NK-cell markers.

The sample consisted of PBMCs. The receptors were sampled from a woman younger than 30 in good health.

The V and J genes are TRBV29-1 and TRBJ2-5; no clear D. With 6 bases removed from V and 5 bases from J, the gap between germline ends came to 16 bases. The CDR3 length is 13 residues. The germline gives CDR1 SQVTM, CDR2 ANQGSEA. The DNA of the CDR3 is TGCAGCGTCCACCTGGTAGGAGCGGAGACCCAGTACTTC. This codes for CSVHLVGAETQYF.

This clonotype showed up just a few times. The rearrangement joins TRBV29-1 to TRBJ2-1; TRBD2 matches 8 bases. J gave up 3 bases and V 4 bases, and 5 bases lay outside the gene matches. Germline V gene lookup returns CDR1 SQVTM and CDR2 ANQGSEA. The CDR3 is 14 amino acids. The CDR3 DNA is TGCAGCGTTGTTATAGCGGGGTTCTACAATGAGCAGTTCTTC. Protein sequence: CSVVIAGFYNEQFF.

The chain couples TRBV5-1 to TRBJ2-2; D might be TRBD1 or TRBD2, each matching 6 bases. CDR3 length: 16 amino acids. CDR1 is SGHRS, CDR2 YFSETQ, per germline. Trimming took 4 bases from V and 0 from J, leaving 13 bases between them. The DNA for the CDR3 is TGCGCCAGCAGCCAGGGGACTTCATCGAACACCGGGGAGCTGTTTTTT. Translation gives CASSQGTSSNTGELFF.

The chain combines TRBV20-1 with TRBJ2-5; the D gene is possibly TRBD2 (7 bases). The CDR3 runs 15 residues. The germline V and J ends were trimmed by 3 bases and 2 bases, with 16 bases remaining between them. In germline, CDR1 is DFQATT, CDR2 SNEGSKA (reference sequence). As DNA, the CDR3 is TGCAGTGCTAGTTTGAAGGGGGGGATTCAAGAGACCCAGTACTTC. This sequence encodes CSASLKGGIQETQYF.

This clonotype was seen only a few times. The CDR3 DNA reads TGTGCCAGCAGCGACTCTGGAAACACCATATATTTT. Translation: CASSDSGNTIYF. The V call is TRBV7-9, the J call TRBJ1-3; D gene uncertain. V dropped 5 bases and J dropped 0 bases, with 2 bases sitting between them. The CDR3 length is 12 residues. Per the germline V gene, CDR1 is SEHNR and CDR2 is FQNEAQ (reference sequence). Full variable domain (missing parts from reference TRBV7-9 and TRBJ1-3): DTGVSQNPRHKITKRGQNVTFRCDPISEHNRLYWYRQTLGQGPEFLTYFQNEAQLEKSRLLSDRFSAERPKGSFSTLEIQRTEQGDSAMYLCASSDSGNTIYFGEGSWLTVV.

This clonotype was seen a few times. The chain employs TRBV6-1 and TRBJ2-7, with a weak D call TRBD1 (6 bases). Germline V gene sequence: CDR1 MNHNS, CDR2 SASEGT. V was trimmed by 6 bases and J by 0 bases, leaving 12 bases between them. This CDR3 is 14 amino acids long. The CDR3, as DNA: TGTGCCAGCAGAAGAGGACAGAGCTCCTACGAGCAGTACTTC. This translates into CASRRGQSSYEQYF.

This rearrangement joins TRBV10-3 to TRBJ1-2, with D tentatively TRBD1 (6 bases). The CDR3 covers 14 residues. The V end lost 3 bases, the J end lost 6 bases, and 14 bases lay between the germline ends. Looked up from germline, CDR1 is ENHRY and CDR2 is SYGVKD. The chain's CDR3 is CAISDWNRDHGYTF. CDR3 bases: TGTGCCATCAGTGACTGGAACAGGGATCATGGCTACACCTTC.

This clonotype occurred many times. The chain combines TRBV21-1 with TRBJ1-6. TRBV21-1 is marked as a pseudogene. This CDR3 has 15 amino acids. CDR3 region: CASSKGRRPNSPLHF. Here the CDR3 DNA reads TGTGCCAGCAGCAAAGGTCGACGGCCGAATTCACCCCTCCACTTT.

Many counts were recorded for this clonotype. The chain has TRBV20-1 and TRBJ2-7, with TRBD2 identical over 16 bases. V shed 0 bases, J shed 4 bases, and the junction held 9 bases outside the gene matches. The CDR3 runs to 18 residues. CDR1 is DFQATT and CDR2 is SNEGSKA in the germline V gene (reference sequence). CDR3 residues: CSARDSAGTSGRAYEQYF. Written as DNA, the CDR3 is TGCAGTGCTAGAGATTCGGCAGGGACTAGCGGGAGGGCTTACGAGCAGTACTTC.

CDR3 sequence: CASSRPTSAEQYF. In DNA, the CDR3 is TGTGCCAGCAGCCGACCGACTAGCGCCGAGCAGTACTTC. The chain uses TRBV14 and TRBJ2-7; the match to TRBD2 covers 8 bases. The V gene end was trimmed by 4 bases and the J gene end by 6 bases; junction bases not matched to a gene: 5. The length of the CDR3 is 13 residues. Per germline, CDR1 SGHDN and CDR2 FVKESK.

This clonotype was observed a few times. The J gene is TRBJ1-1, the V gene TRBV28, with TRBD1 as a possible D gene (5 bases). CDR1 and CDR2 from the germline V gene are MDHEN and SYDVKM. This CDR3 region has 14 residues. Trimming took off 6 bases at V and 5 bases at J, with 16 bases between the two ends. The CDR3: CASRLGGQWTEAFF. CDR3 nucleotide sequence: TGTGCCAGCAGACTCGGGGGTCAGTGGACTGAAGCTTTCTTT.

The chain has TRBV10-1 and TRBJ2-2; TRBD2 matches at 8 bases. Germline-derived CDR1 and CDR2 are WNHNN and SYGVQD (reference sequence). The ends lost 2 bases at V and 7 bases at J; junction bases unmatched: 9. The CDR3 consists of 16 residues. The CDR3 loop reads CASSEVKRGRGGELFF. Written as DNA, the CDR3 is TGCGCCAGCAGTGAGGTTAAGCGGGGGAGGGGCGGGGAGCTGTTTTTT.

The chain recombines TRBV9 with TRBJ2-5, with D perhaps TRBD2 (5 bases). The V gene lost 4 bases and the J gene lost 4 bases, with 11 bases spanning the gap. The CDR3 covers 13 residues. Germline CDR1 and CDR2: SGDLS and YYNGEE. The CDR3 is CASSRSSLETQYF. CDR3 coding DNA: TGTGCCAGCAGCCGGTCTAGCCTAGAGACCCAGTACTTC.

V gene TRBV30 combines with J gene TRBJ2-3; 7 bases match TRBD2. Trimming removed 8 bases from V and 8 bases from J; junction bases left unmatched: 7. The CDR3 spans 11 residues. Per germline, CDR1 GTSNPN and CDR2 SVGIG (reference sequence). CDR3: CAAREDGTQYF. The CDR3 DNA sequence: TGTGCCGCCCGGGAGGACGGTACGCAGTATTTT. Full variable domain (remainder filled in from reference TRBV30 and TRBJ2-3): SQTIHQWPATLVQPVGSPLSLECTVEGTSNPNLYWYRQAAGRGLQLLFYSVGIGQISSEVPQNLSASRPQDRQFILSSKKLLLSDSGFYLCAAREDGTQYFGPGTRLTVL.

In this sample, this clonotype turned up a few times. The V and J genes are TRBV29-1 and TRBJ2-5; 14 bases agree with TRBD2. This CDR3 has 15 amino acids. The germline gives CDR1 SQVTM, CDR2 ANQGSEA. The junction had 4 bases not matched to a gene; V was cut back by 5 bases and J by 2 bases. The CDR3 DNA follows: TGCAGCGTTACTAGGACTAGCGGGGGGCAAGAGACCCAGTACTTC. Protein sequence: CSVTRTSGGQETQYF.

V usage is TRBV5-1 and J usage is TRBJ2-5; TRBD2 aligns across 8 bases. Trimming took 0 bases from V and 5 from J; bases not matched to a gene: 6. This CDR3 is built from 15 residues. CDR1 and CDR2 (germline): SGHRS, YFSETQ. The DNA of the CDR3 is TGCGCCAGCAGCTTGGCGGGACTAGGGGGGGAGACCCAGTACTTC. Translating gives CASSLAGLGGETQYF.

V and J are TRBV7-2 and TRBJ1-6; possibly TRBD1 for D (5 bases). Germline V gene data show CDR1 as SGHTA and CDR2 as FQGNSA. This CDR3 spans 15 amino acids. V lost 0 bases and J 7 bases, leaving 10 bases between the germline ends. CDR3 loop: CASSLAAGWNSPLHF. The DNA of the CDR3 is TGTGCCAGCAGCTTAGCAGCAGGGTGGAATTCACCCCTCCACTTT.

This clonotype appeared a few times. The chain joins TRBV6-1 to TRBJ1-2; 9 bases map to TRBD1. Germline lookup yields CDR1 MNHNS and CDR2 SASEGT. This CDR3 has 14 amino acids. After removal of 6 bases from V and 8 bases from J, the junction contained 10 bases not matched to a gene. The DNA of the CDR3 is TGTGCCAGCAGGCCTGGACAGGGGCAACGGGGCTACACCTTC. Translated, it gives CASRPGQGQRGYTF.

V is TRBV9 and J is TRBJ2-2, with 7 positions matching TRBD2. This CDR3 spans 15 amino acids. Per germline, CDR1 SGDLS and CDR2 YYNGEE. V shed 4 bases, J shed 4 bases, and the junction held 7 bases outside the gene matches. CDR3 residues: CASSKLAGLTGELFF. CDR3 sequence (DNA): TGTGCCAGCAGCAAGTTAGCGGGTCTCACCGGGGAGCTGTTTTTT.

V usage is TRBV7-2 and J usage is TRBJ2-2, with unresolved D. The germline V gene encodes CDR1 SGHTA and CDR2 FQGNSA. V lost 8 bases and J lost 1, with 8 bases in between. This CDR3 spans 13 amino acids. The chain's CDR3 is CASYPENTGELFF. CDR3 DNA sequence: TGTGCCAGCTACCCAGAGAACACCGGGGAGCTGTTTTTT.

A few counts support this clonotype. The chain links TRBV18 to TRBJ2-7, with D maybe TRBD1 (6 bases). This CDR3 contains 14 residues. Trimming removed 2 bases from V and 3 bases from J, with 11 bases in between. Germline V gene lookup returns CDR1 KGHSH and CDR2 LQKENI. Here the CDR3 DNA reads TGTGCCAGCTCACCATTAGGGGGAAGCTACGAGCAGTACTTC. Its translation: CASSPLGGSYEQYF.

This clonotype was detected ten times or more. The CDR3 loop reads CASSFITSGDNEQFF. CDR3 coding DNA: TGTGCCAGCAGTTTTATAACTAGCGGGGATAATGAGCAGTTCTTC. This chain connects TRBV12-3 or TRBV12-4 to TRBJ2-1; 10 nucleotides match TRBD2. Unmatched junction bases numbered 6, after V lost 3 bases and J lost 7 bases. The CDR3 spans 15 residues.

The CDR3 region has the DNA TGTGCCAGCAGCTGGGACAGAAACTACGAGCAGTACTTC. As protein: CASSWDRNYEQYF. J is TRBJ2-7 and V is TRBV7-2, with TRBD1 matching over 7 bases. J was trimmed by 3 bases and V by 4 bases; bases with no gene match: 3. Germline V gives CDR1 SGHTA, CDR2 FQGNSA. The CDR3 loop spans 13 amino acids.

This chain connects TRBV3-1 to TRBJ2-7; 7 bases align to TRBD2. The CDR3 sequence is 13 residues long. V dropped 3 bases and J dropped 5; count of bases not matched to a gene: 4. Germline V gene data show CDR1 as LGHDT and CDR2 as YNNKEL (reference sequence). CDR3 in amino acids: CASSHGGGDEQYF. DNA of the CDR3: TGTGCCAGCAGCCACGGCGGGGGTGACGAGCAGTACTTC.

The chain recombines TRBV4-2 with TRBJ2-1; 9 nucleotides align to TRBD1. The germline V gene has CDR1 LGHNA and CDR2 YNFKEQ. V was pared by 2 bases and J by 7 bases, with 9 bases of the junction left unmatched. The CDR3 runs to 16 residues. The CDR3 DNA follows: TGTGCCAGCAGCCAAACCGGGACAGGGAGGATGAATGAGCAGTTCTTC. Its translation: CASSQTGTGRMNEQFF.

The chain uses TRBV27 and TRBJ1-1; D might be TRBD1 (6 bases). CDR1 MNHEY and CDR2 SMNVEV come from the germline V gene (reference sequence). The CDR3 covers 14 residues. V dropped 5 bases and J dropped 0 bases, with 10 bases sitting between them. The CDR3 is CASSQGTVNTEAFF. CDR3 coding DNA: TGTGCCAGCAGTCAGGGGACGGTGAACACTGAAGCTTTCTTT.

This chain uses TRBV4-2 with TRBJ2-3, with D perhaps given as TRBD1 or TRBD2 (5 bases each). Germline CDR1 reads LGHNA; CDR2 reads YNFKEQ. V was pared by 6 bases and J by 4 bases, with 17 bases between. This CDR3 is 15 amino acids long. DNA of the CDR3: TGTGCCAGCAGTCCAATCGGGGACCGGCCAGATACGCAGTATTTT. Amino acid sequence: CASSPIGDRPDTQYF.

The chain has TRBV12-3 or TRBV12-4 and TRBJ2-7, with D possibly TRBD2 on 5 matching bases. V shed 10 bases and J shed 7 bases, with 23 bases lying between them. The CDR3 is 14 residues long. CDR3 coding DNA: TGTGCCACCGGAGGCTCAGGATCACCTAAGGAGCAGTACTTC. This gives the protein CATGGSGSPKEQYF.

This chain uses TRBV25-1 with TRBJ2-1, with D possibly TRBD2 on 6 matching bases. In germline, CDR1 is MGHDK, CDR2 SYGVNS. V lost 6 bases to trimming and J lost 1 base, with 16 bases between them. The CDR3 runs 16 residues. The CDR3 region is CASSPPGLVSYNEQFF. The DNA for the CDR3 is TGTGCCAGCAGCCCCCCGGGACTCGTGTCCTACAATGAGCAGTTCTTC. Together with reference TRBV25-1 and TRBJ2-1, the CDR3 gives the full variable domain: EADIYQTPRYLVIGTGKKITLECSQTMGHDKMYWYQQDPGMELHLIHYSYGVNSTEKGDLSSESTVSRIRTEHFPLTLESARPSHTSQYLCASSPPGLVSYNEQFFGPGTRLTVL.